This T cell receptor beta chain was obtained from a study of CD8+ T cells in alopecia areata. The treatment is: oral pan-JAK inhibitor, 5-10 mg twice daily. Extracted from the samples, RNA was reverse transcribed into cDNA to serve as the sequencing template. Some clones are missing from TCRdb's copy, which holds only in-frame ones; the method was immunoSEQ multiplex PCR. There are roughly 230,000 clones in the sample; less than 45% occur only once, and 2% to 3% lies in the top ten. The germline V gene has CDR1 SNHLY and CDR2 FYNNEI. V was clipped by 6 bases and J by 6 bases; unmatched bases: 5. The CDR3 has 14 amino acids.

Sample: CD4+ T cells sorted from blood, taken at approximately week 36, from a patient treated with tofacitinib. The genes are TRBV2 and TRBJ2-2; 9 bases agree with TRBD1. This clonotype was obtained from a human donor with alopecia areata. The CDR3: CASRWDRAPGELFF. CDR3 bases: TGTGCCAGCAGATGGGACAGGGCTCCCGGGGAGCTGTTTTTT.